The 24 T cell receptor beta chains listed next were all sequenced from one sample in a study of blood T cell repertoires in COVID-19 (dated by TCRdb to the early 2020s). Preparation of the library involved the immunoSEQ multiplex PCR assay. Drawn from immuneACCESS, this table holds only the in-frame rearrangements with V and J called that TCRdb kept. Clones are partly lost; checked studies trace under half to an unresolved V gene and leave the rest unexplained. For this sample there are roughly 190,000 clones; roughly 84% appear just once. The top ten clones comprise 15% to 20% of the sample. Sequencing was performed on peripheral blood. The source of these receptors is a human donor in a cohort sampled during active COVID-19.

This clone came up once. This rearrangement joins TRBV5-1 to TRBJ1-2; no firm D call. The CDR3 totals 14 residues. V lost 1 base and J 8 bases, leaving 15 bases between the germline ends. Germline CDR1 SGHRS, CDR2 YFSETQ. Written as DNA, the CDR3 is TGCGCCAGCAGCTTGTATCCAGATGAGGCCGGCTACACCTTC. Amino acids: CASSLYPDEAGYTF.

The CDR3 bases are TGTGCCAGCAGCATAGGACAGAACTACGAGCAGTACGTC. Its protein product is CASSIGQNYEQYV. V is TRBV11-1 and J is TRBJ2-7, with D possibly TRBD1 on 6 matching bases. This CDR3 spans 13 amino acids. V was pared by 5 bases and J by 3 bases, with 11 bases between. In germline, CDR1 is SGHAT, CDR2 FQDESV (reference sequence).

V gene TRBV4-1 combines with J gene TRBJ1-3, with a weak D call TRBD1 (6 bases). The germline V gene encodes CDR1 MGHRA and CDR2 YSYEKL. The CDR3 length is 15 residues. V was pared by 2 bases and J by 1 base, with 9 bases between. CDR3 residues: CASSQPRGSGNTIYF. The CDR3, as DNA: TGCGCCAGCAGCCAACCCAGGGGATCTGGAAACACCATATATTTT.

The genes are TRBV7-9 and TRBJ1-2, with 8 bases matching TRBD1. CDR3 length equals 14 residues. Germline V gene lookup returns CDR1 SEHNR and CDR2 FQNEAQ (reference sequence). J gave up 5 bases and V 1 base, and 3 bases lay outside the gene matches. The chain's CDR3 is CASSLGDRMYGYTF. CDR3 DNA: TGTGCCAGCAGCTTAGGGGACAGGATGTATGGCTACACCTTC.

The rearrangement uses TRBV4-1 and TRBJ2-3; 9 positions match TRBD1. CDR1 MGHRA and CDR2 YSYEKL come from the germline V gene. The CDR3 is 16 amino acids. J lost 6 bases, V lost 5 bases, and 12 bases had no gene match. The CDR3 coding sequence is TGCGCCAGCAGCAAAGTCCATACAGGGGGCATCGATACGCAGTATTTT. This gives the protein CASSKVHTGGIDTQYF.

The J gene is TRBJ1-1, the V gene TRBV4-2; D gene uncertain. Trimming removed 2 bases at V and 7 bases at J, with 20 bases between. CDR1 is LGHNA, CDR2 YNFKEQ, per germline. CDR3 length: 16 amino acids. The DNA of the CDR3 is TGTGCCAGCAGCCAATGGTCCCGGGAGGTTGGAGGTGAAGCTTTCTTT. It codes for CASSQWSREVGGEAFF.

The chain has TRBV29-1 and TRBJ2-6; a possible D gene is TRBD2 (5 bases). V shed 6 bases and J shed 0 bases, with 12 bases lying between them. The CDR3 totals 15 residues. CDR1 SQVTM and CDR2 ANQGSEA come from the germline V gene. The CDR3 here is CSVALGSSGANVLTF. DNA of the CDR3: TGCAGCGTAGCTCTAGGGAGCTCTGGGGCCAACGTCCTGACTTTC.

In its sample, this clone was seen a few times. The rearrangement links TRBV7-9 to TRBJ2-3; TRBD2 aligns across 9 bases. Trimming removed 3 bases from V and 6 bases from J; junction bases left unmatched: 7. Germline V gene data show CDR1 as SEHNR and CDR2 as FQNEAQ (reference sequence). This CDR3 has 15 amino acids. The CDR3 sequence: CASSLGGTSHDTQYF. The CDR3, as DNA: TGTGCCAGCAGCTTGGGAGGGACTAGCCATGATACGCAGTATTTT. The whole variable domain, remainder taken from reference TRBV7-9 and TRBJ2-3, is DTGVSQNPRHKITKRGQNVTFRCDPISEHNRLYWYRQTLGQGPEFLTYFQNEAQLEKSRLLSDRFSAERPKGSFSTLEIQRTEQGDSAMYLCASSLGGTSHDTQYFGPGTRLTVL.

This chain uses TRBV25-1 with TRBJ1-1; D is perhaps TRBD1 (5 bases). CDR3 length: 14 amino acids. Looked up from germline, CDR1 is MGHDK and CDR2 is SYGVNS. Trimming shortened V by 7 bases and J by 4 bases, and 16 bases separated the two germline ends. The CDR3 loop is CASMWGWEGTEAFF. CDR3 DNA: TGTGCCAGCATGTGGGGGTGGGAGGGCACTGAAGCTTTCTTT.

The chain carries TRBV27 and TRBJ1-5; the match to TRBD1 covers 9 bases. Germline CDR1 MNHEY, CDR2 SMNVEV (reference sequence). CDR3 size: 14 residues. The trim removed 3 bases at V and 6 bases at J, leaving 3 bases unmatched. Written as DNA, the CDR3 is TGTGCCAGCAGTTTCCGACAGGGGGGTCAGCCCCAGCATTTT. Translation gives CASSFRQGGQPQHF.

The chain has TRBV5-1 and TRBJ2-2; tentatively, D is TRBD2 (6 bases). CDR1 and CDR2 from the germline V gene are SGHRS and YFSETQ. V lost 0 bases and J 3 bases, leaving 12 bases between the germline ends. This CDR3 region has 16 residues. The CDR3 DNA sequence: TGCGCCAGCAGCTTGGCCTTCGGGGAGGACACCGGGGAGCTGTTTTTT. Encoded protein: CASSLAFGEDTGELFF.

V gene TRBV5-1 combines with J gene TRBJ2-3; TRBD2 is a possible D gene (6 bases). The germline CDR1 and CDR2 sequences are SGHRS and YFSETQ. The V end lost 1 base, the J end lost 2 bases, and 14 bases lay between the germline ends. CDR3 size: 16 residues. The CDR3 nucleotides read TGCGCCAGCAGCTTGAGGGTAGCGGAAATCACAGATACGCAGTATTTT. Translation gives CASSLRVAEITDTQYF.

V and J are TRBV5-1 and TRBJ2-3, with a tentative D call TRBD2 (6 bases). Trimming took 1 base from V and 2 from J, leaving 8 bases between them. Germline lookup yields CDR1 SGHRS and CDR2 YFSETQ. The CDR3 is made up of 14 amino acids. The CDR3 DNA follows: TGCGCCAGCAGCTTGACGGGGGACACAGATACGCAGTATTTT. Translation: CASSLTGDTDTQYF.

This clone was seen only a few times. The CDR3 bases are TGTGCCAGCACCGTGACAGGGCAAGAGACCCAGTACTTC. Translated: CASTVTGQETQYF. V is TRBV12-3 or TRBV12-4 and J is TRBJ2-5; 7 positions match TRBD1. With 7 bases clipped from V and 2 bases from J, the junction kept 4 bases outside the gene matches. The CDR3 is 13 amino acids.

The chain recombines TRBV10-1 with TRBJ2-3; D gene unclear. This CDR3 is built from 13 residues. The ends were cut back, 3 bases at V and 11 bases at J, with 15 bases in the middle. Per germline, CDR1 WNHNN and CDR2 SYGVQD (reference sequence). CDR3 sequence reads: CASSDSRVVVQYF. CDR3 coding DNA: TGCGCCAGCAGTGATAGTCGGGTTGTGGTGCAGTATTTT.

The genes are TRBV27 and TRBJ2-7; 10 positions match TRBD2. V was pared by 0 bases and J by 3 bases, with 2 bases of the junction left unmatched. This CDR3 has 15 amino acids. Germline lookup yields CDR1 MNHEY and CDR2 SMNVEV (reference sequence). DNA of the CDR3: TGTGCCAGCAGTTTATCGAGACTAGCGGGCTACGAGCAGTACTTC. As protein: CASSLSRLAGYEQYF.

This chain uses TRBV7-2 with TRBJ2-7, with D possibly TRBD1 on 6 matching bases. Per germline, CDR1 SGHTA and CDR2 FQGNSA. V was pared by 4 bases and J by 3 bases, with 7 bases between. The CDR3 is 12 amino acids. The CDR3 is CASSSTGYEQYF. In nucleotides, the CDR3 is TGTGCCAGCAGCTCGACAGGCTACGAGCAGTACTTC.

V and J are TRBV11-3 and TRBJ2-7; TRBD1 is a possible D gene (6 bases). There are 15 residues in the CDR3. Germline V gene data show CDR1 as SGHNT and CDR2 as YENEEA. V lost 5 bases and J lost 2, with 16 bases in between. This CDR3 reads CASSPLTGGTYEQYV. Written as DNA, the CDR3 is TGTGCCAGCAGCCCCCTGACAGGAGGTACCTACGAGCAGTACGTC.

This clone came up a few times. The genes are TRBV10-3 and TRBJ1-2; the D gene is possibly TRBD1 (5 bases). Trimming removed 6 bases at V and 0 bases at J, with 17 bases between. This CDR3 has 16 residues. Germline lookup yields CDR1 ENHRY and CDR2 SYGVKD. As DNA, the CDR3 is TGTGCCATCAGCGGCGACAGAAGACTAGCTAACTATGGCTACACCTTC. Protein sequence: CAISGDRRLANYGYTF.

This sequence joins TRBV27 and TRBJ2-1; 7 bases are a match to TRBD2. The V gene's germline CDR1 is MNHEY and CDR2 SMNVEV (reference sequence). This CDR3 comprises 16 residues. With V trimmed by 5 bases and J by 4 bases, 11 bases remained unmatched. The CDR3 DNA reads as TGTGCCAGCAGTATTAGAGCGGGGAGGGCTTACAATGAGCAGTTCTTC. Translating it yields CASSIRAGRAYNEQFF.

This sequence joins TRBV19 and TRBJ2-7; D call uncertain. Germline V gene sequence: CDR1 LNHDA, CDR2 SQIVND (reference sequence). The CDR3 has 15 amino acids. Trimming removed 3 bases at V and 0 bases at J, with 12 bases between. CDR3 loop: CASSITRDNSYEQYF. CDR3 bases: TGTGCCAGTAGTATCACTCGAGACAACTCCTACGAGCAGTACTTC. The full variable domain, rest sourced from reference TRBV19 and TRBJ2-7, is DGGITQSPKYLFRKEGQNVTLSCEQNLNHDAMYWYRQDPGQGLRLIYYSQIVNDFQKGDIAEGYSVSREKKESFPLTVTSAQKNPTAFYLCASSITRDNSYEQYFGPGTRLTVT.

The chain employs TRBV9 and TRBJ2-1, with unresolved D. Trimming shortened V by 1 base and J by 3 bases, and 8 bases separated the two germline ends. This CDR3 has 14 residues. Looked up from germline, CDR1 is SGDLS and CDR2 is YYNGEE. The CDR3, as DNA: TGTGCCAGCAGCGTAACTCCCTACTACAATGAGCAGTTCTTC. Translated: CASSVTPYYNEQFF.

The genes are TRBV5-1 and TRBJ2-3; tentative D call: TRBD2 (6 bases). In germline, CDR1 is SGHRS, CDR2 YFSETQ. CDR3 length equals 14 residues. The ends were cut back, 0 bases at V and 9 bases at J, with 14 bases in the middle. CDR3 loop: CASSLDGREETQYF. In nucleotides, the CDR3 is TGCGCCAGCAGCTTGGACGGCAGGGAGGAAACGCAGTATTTT.

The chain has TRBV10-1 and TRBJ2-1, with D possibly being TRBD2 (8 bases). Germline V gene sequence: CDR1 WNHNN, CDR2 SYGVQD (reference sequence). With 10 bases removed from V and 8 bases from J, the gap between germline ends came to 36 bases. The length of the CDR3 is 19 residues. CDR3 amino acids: CAKRGPLALSGLATDEQFF. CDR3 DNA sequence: TGCGCCAAAAGGGGGCCATTGGCTTTGAGCGGACTAGCAACCGATGAGCAGTTCTTC.